This T cell receptor beta chain was retrieved from a study of metastatic and nonmetastatic thyroid tumors. TCRdb ran MiXCR on the PCR reads. The data show more than 20,000 clones, approximately 11% seen once. The sample holds many counts of this clone. All patients were untreated before thyroid surgery. CDR3 length: 14 amino acids. V gave up 3 bases and J gave up 1 base, with 10 bases separating them. The germline CDR1 and CDR2 sequences are SGHNT and YYREEE (reference sequence). The sequence derives from a female donor with papillary thyroid cancer or a benign thyroid nodule (not recorded which). Some clones in this sample may be carry-over from other donors' samples. The sequencing input was blood. V and J are TRBV5-4 and TRBJ1-1; no clear D gene. The CDR3 is CASSSLLQNTEAFF. The CDR3 DNA follows: TGTGCCAGCAGCTCCCTCCTGCAGAACACTGAAGCTTTCTTT.